The 12 T cell receptor beta chains in this list originate from one sample, sequenced in a study of shared clonotypes between healthy human individuals. Using immunoSEQ multiplex PCR, the repertoire was profiled, and TCRdb retains in-frame clones only, with some absent. The sample shows approximately 350,000 clones, 90% to 97% of them seen only once. Input material: memory CD8+ T cells sorted from blood. Subset meaning: CD45RO+ cells pooled with CCR7-negative TemRA cells. Receptors originate from a man aged 25-40 years in good health.

V and J are TRBV19 and TRBJ2-1; 13 positions agree with TRBD2. V gave up 9 bases and J gave up 9 bases; unmatched junction bases: 11. The CDR3 has 15 residues. Germline V CDR1 and CDR2: LNHDA, SQIVND (reference sequence). This chain's CDR3 is CARDTTSGRAPEQFF. DNA for the CDR3: TGTGCCAGAGACACTACTAGCGGGAGGGCCCCTGAGCAGTTCTTC.

As DNA, the CDR3 is TGTGCCAGCAGTCTATCACAGGGGGCTAACTATGGCTACACCTTC. Its translation is CASSLSQGANYGYTF. V is TRBV7-2 and J is TRBJ1-2, with TRBD1 matching 8 bases. With 6 bases clipped from V and 0 bases from J, the junction kept 6 bases outside the gene matches. The length of the CDR3 is 15 residues. Germline V gene data show CDR1 as SGHTA and CDR2 as FQGNSA.

V usage is TRBV4-1 and J usage is TRBJ2-2, with 13 positions matching TRBD2. The germline V gene encodes CDR1 MGHRA and CDR2 YSYEKL. CDR3 size: 17 residues. V gave up 4 bases and J gave up 5 bases; unmatched junction bases: 7. CDR3 sequence: CASSPGLAGEITGELFF. CDR3 nucleotides: TGCGCCAGCAGCCCAGGACTAGCGGGAGAAATAACCGGGGAGCTGTTTTTT.

The chain links TRBV2 to TRBJ1-5; D remains unclear. Trimming shortened V by 5 bases and J by 7 bases, and 18 bases separated the two germline ends. The germline CDR1 and CDR2 sequences are SNHLY and FYNNEI. There are 15 residues in the CDR3. For the CDR3, the DNA is TGTGCCAGCAGTCCTGGCGGGCCCCGGGCCCAGCCCCAGCATTTT. This codes for CASSPGGPRAQPQHF.

This chain uses TRBV28 with TRBJ2-7; D uncertain. This CDR3 comprises 16 residues. The V end was cut by 6 bases, the J end by 2 bases, with 20 bases between. Germline V CDR1 and CDR2: MDHEN, SYDVKM. The CDR3: CASRGYKVSNPYEQYF. The CDR3, as DNA: TGTGCCAGCAGAGGATACAAGGTCTCTAACCCCTACGAGCAGTACTTC.

The V gene is TRBV25-1, the J gene TRBJ2-7; weak D call: TRBD2 (5 bases). Germline lookup yields CDR1 MGHDK and CDR2 SYGVNS. The ends were cut back, 1 base at V and 0 bases at J, with 7 bases in the middle. The CDR3 covers 14 residues. The CDR3 spells CASSEFGSSYEQYF. Here the CDR3 DNA reads TGTGCCAGCAGTGAATTTGGGAGCTCCTACGAGCAGTACTTC.

The chain links TRBV4-1 to TRBJ2-1, with D unclear. Trimming took 1 base from V and 2 from J, leaving 15 bases between them. Germline V gene sequence: CDR1 MGHRA, CDR2 YSYEKL. The CDR3 loop spans 17 amino acids. The CDR3 nucleotides are TGCGCCAGCAGCCAAGTTACCGCCGGGCTCACCTACAATGAGCAGTTCTTC. It translates to CASSQVTAGLTYNEQFF.

This clone was counted a single time. V and J are TRBV18 and TRBJ2-3, with a weak D call TRBD2 (5 bases). The CDR3 is 16 amino acids. CDR1 and CDR2 from the germline V gene are KGHSH and LQKENI. V was clipped by 3 bases and J by 3 bases, with 16 bases between them. The CDR3 nucleotides are TGTGCCAGCTCACCCCAACTAGGACTTAGTACAGATACGCAGTATTTT. Translated: CASSPQLGLSTDTQYF.

CDR3 in amino acids: CASSLSQLAQSEQFF. CDR3 DNA: TGTGCCAGCAGCTTGTCCCAACTAGCGCAATCAGAGCAGTTCTTC. The V and J genes are TRBV5-4 and TRBJ2-1; 7 nucleotides match TRBD2. This CDR3 spans 15 amino acids. Per germline, CDR1 SGHNT and CDR2 YYREEE (reference sequence). V was clipped by 1 base and J by 10 bases; unmatched bases: 11. Based on the CDR3 plus reference TRBV5-4 and TRBJ2-1, the full variable domain is ETGVTQSPTHLIKTRGQQVTLRCSSQSGHNTVSWYQQALGQGPQFIFQYYREEENGRGNFPPRFSGLQFPNYSSELNVNALELDDSALYLCASSLSQLAQSEQFFGPGTRLTVL.

The CDR3 sequence is CASSPTTGMNTEAFF. The CDR3 DNA reads as TGTGCCAGCAGCCCAACGACAGGGATGAACACTGAAGCTTTCTTT. This chain uses TRBV11-2 with TRBJ1-1, with TRBD1 matching 7 bases. The V segment lost 5 bases and the J segment 0 bases; nucleotides outside the gene matches: 6. The CDR3 contains 15 residues. Per the germline V gene, CDR1 is SGHAT and CDR2 is FQNNGV.

The chain uses TRBV5-1 and TRBJ2-1; D perhaps matches TRBD2 (5 bases). Germline assignment: CDR1 SGHRS and CDR2 YFSETQ. With 4 bases removed from V and 10 bases from J, the gap between germline ends came to 12 bases. CDR3 size: 12 residues. The CDR3 DNA reads TGCGCCAGCAGCGATAGCGTCGCCGAGCAGTTCTTC. This codes for CASSDSVAEQFF.

This sequence joins TRBV5-6 and TRBJ2-1; D gene unclear. Trimming took off 4 bases at V and 5 bases at J, with 10 bases between the two ends. CDR1 is SGHDT, CDR2 YYEEEE, per germline. The CDR3 covers 13 residues. DNA for the CDR3: TGTGCCAGCAGCGCGGACGTCAACAATGAGCAGTTCTTC. It specifies CASSADVNNEQFF.